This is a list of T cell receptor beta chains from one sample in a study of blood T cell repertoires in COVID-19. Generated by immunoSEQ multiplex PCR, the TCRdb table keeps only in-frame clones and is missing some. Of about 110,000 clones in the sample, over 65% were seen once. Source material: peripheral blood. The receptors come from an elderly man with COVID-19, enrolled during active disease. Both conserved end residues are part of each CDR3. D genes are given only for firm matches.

CDR3 protein: CASSYLRTSGRIYEQYF; J gene: TRBJ2-7; V gene: TRBV6-2/TRBV6-3; D gene: TRBD2
CDR3 protein: CASSQGQGEGADTQYF; J gene: TRBJ2-3; V gene: TRBV4-2; D gene: .
CDR3 protein: CASSLDGTYNSPLHF; J gene: TRBJ1-6; V gene: TRBV5-1; D gene: .
CDR3 protein: CASSFGLQETQYF; J gene: TRBJ2-5; V gene: TRBV7-3; D gene: .
CDR3 protein: CASSPWTSSYNEQFF; J gene: TRBJ2-1; V gene: TRBV7-2; D gene: TRBD2
CDR3 protein: CASSFSGTGGREQYF; J gene: TRBJ2-7; V gene: TRBV28; D gene: TRBD2
CDR3 protein: CASSENRQGPYEQYF; J gene: TRBJ2-7; V gene: TRBV2; D gene: TRBD1
CDR3 protein: CASSQGLALYEQYF; J gene: TRBJ2-7; V gene: TRBV4-1; D gene: TRBD2
CDR3 protein: CATSTESPLAGGYEQYF; J gene: TRBJ2-7; V gene: TRBV15; D gene: TRBD2
CDR3 protein: CATSRAHRQETQYF; J gene: TRBJ2-5; V gene: TRBV15; D gene: .
CDR3 protein: CASSFGQHDYGYTF; J gene: TRBJ1-2; V gene: TRBV9; D gene: .
CDR3 protein: CSVNRELNTEAFF; J gene: TRBJ1-1; V gene: TRBV29-1; D gene: .
CDR3 protein: CASSLGGQSNEQYF; J gene: TRBJ2-7; V gene: TRBV5-1; D gene: .
CDR3 protein: CASSPLNPGLAGSATDTQYF; J gene: TRBJ2-3; V gene: TRBV9; D gene: TRBD2
CDR3 protein: CASSLSRGGDYRHNEQFF; J gene: TRBJ2-1; V gene: TRBV7-3; D gene: .
CDR3 protein: CASSLLSGYDNEQYF; J gene: TRBJ2-7; V gene: TRBV5-1; D gene: .